What follows are 30 T cell receptor beta chains derived from one specimen sequenced in a study of beta chain features in type 1 diabetes. Of the isolated RNA, all was reverse transcribed, and so the sequenced material was expressed TCRB transcripts. The protocol was immunoSEQ multiplex PCR, while the TCRdb copy is restricted to in-frame clones and leaves out a portion. The profile shows 140,000 to 150,000 clones, roughly 53% of them singletons. Sequenced: Tregs from blood. Source of these receptors: a man in his late teens or twenties in good health.

This rearrangement joins TRBV4-3 to TRBJ2-7, with 9 positions matching TRBD2. V gave up 4 bases and J gave up 2 bases; unmatched junction bases: 6. The germline CDR1 and CDR2 sequences are LGHNA and YSLEER. CDR3 size: 15 residues. CDR3 protein: CASSLGLAGTYEQYF. The CDR3 coding sequence is TGCGCCAGCAGCCTCGGGCTAGCGGGAACCTACGAGCAGTACTTC.

This sequence joins TRBV30 and TRBJ1-5; D remains unclear. This CDR3 has 13 amino acids. Trimming took 5 bases from V and 0 from J, leaving 8 bases between them. Germline assignment: CDR1 GTSNPN and CDR2 SVGIG (reference sequence). The CDR3 reads CAWSRYSNQPQHF. The CDR3, as DNA: TGTGCCTGGTCTCGGTATAGCAATCAGCCCCAGCATTTT. Variable domain in full (rest from reference TRBV30 and TRBJ1-5): SQTIHQWPATLVQPVGSPLSLECTVEGTSNPNLYWYRQAAGRGLQLLFYSVGIGQISSEVPQNLSASRPQDRQFILSSKKLLLSDSGFYLCAWSRYSNQPQHFGDGTRLSIL.

This chain joins TRBV27 and TRBJ2-2, with 7 bases lining up with TRBD1. Germline CDR1 reads MNHEY; CDR2 reads SMNVEV (reference sequence). V lost 10 bases to trimming and J lost 1 base; unmatched junction nucleotides: 15. This CDR3 comprises 17 residues. The CDR3 is CATRPHRRTGNTGELFF. CDR3 bases: TGTGCCACCAGGCCTCACCGCCGGACAGGGAACACCGGGGAGCTGTTTTTT.

This clone has a single count. The chain couples TRBV29-1 to TRBJ2-7, with 9 bases fitting TRBD1. V lost 3 bases, J lost 4 bases, and 1 base stayed unmatched. The CDR3 sequence is 12 residues long. Germline-derived CDR1 and CDR2 are SQVTM and ANQGSEA. CDR3 nucleotides: TGCAGCGTTGAGGACAGGGGTTACGAGCAGTACTTC. The encoded protein is CSVEDRGYEQYF.

The genes are TRBV28 and TRBJ1-1, with 9 positions matching TRBD1. This CDR3 has 14 amino acids. Per the germline V gene, CDR1 is MDHEN and CDR2 is SYDVKM. Losses at the gene ends were 3 bases for V and 2 bases for J; bases not matched to a gene: 1. This CDR3 is CASSLGQGNTEAFF. CDR3 in DNA: TGTGCCAGCAGTTTGGGACAGGGCAACACTGAAGCTTTCTTT.

The chain links TRBV9 to TRBJ2-3, with a weak D call TRBD2 (6 bases). V was cut by 4 bases and J by 4 bases, with 13 bases left in between. The germline gives CDR1 SGDLS, CDR2 YYNGEE. The CDR3 covers 14 residues. The CDR3 protein is CASSILTSPDTQYF. For the CDR3, the DNA is TGTGCCAGCAGCATCCTGACTAGTCCAGATACGCAGTATTTT.

This clone was counted only a few times. The CDR3 sequence is CASSLGTGANVLTF. As DNA, the CDR3 is TGTGCCAGCAGCTTAGGTACTGGGGCCAACGTCCTGACTTTC. The chain uses TRBV7-2 and TRBJ2-6; D uncertain. CDR3 length: 14 amino acids. The V end lost 1 base, the J end lost 2 bases, and 3 bases lay between the germline ends. Germline V lookup: CDR1 SGHTA, CDR2 FQGNSA.

The chain carries TRBV29-1 and TRBJ2-1, with D tentatively TRBD2 (5 bases). Germline V gene data show CDR1 as SQVTM and CDR2 as ANQGSEA. V was clipped by 1 base and J by 2 bases, with 12 bases between them. This CDR3 is 15 amino acids long. CDR3 in DNA: TGCAGCGTTGAAGCGGGGATGGGTCCCTACAATGAGCAGTTCTTC. The encoded protein is CSVEAGMGPYNEQFF.

The chain combines TRBV28 with TRBJ2-3; D may be TRBD1 (6 bases). CDR1 is MDHEN and CDR2 is SYDVKM in the germline V gene. The CDR3 is made up of 15 amino acids. V was pared by 5 bases and J by 0 bases, with 12 bases between. The CDR3 here is CASSPRQDSTDTQYF. The CDR3 coding sequence is TGTGCCAGCAGTCCCCGACAGGATAGCACAGATACGCAGTATTTT.

V usage is TRBV20-1 and J usage is TRBJ2-7; maybe TRBD2 (6 bases). There are 11 residues in the CDR3. Germline V lookup: CDR1 DFQATT, CDR2 SNEGSKA (reference sequence). V was clipped by 4 bases and J by 3 bases, with 7 bases between them. CDR3 nucleotide sequence: TGCAGTGCTACTAGCGTCTACGAGCAGTACTTC. It translates to CSATSVYEQYF.

The rearrangement joins TRBV28 to TRBJ2-5; D perhaps matches TRBD2 (5 bases). The ends were cut back, 6 bases at V and 6 bases at J, with 23 bases in the middle. This CDR3 comprises 16 residues. Germline-derived CDR1 and CDR2 are MDHEN and SYDVKM. The CDR3 here is CASRRRLAASLQTQYF. The CDR3 coding sequence is TGTGCCAGCAGGCGGAGGTTGGCAGCCAGTTTGCAGACCCAGTACTTC.

This clone appeared a few times. The chain combines TRBV14 with TRBJ2-7, with D possibly being TRBD1 (5 bases). V was pared by 3 bases and J by 2 bases, with 11 bases between. This CDR3 is 14 amino acids long. CDR1 and CDR2 (germline): SGHDN, FVKESK. The CDR3 coding sequence is TGTGCCAGCAGCCATGTGGCAGGGCCCTACGAGCAGTACTTC. This gives the protein CASSHVAGPYEQYF.

V usage is TRBV19 and J usage is TRBJ1-1, with 8 nucleotides matching TRBD1. The CDR3 is 15 residues long. V shed 5 bases and J 5 bases; nucleotides not matched to a gene: 10. Germline assignment: CDR1 LNHDA and CDR2 SQIVND (reference sequence). The CDR3 sequence is CASSAIDRGKTEAFF. The CDR3 DNA reads TGTGCCAGTAGTGCCATCGACAGGGGTAAGACTGAAGCTTTCTTT.

This clone has a handful of counts. The chain is built from TRBV7-8 and TRBJ2-2; D is possibly TRBD2 (6 bases). CDR1 SGHVS and CDR2 FQNEAQ come from the germline V gene. V gave up 5 bases and J gave up 0 bases, with 19 bases separating them. The CDR3 runs to 18 residues. CDR3 DNA sequence: TGTGCCAGCAGCCCGTCGGGACTCACCATCGCGAACACCGGGGAGCTGTTTTTT. Protein sequence: CASSPSGLTIANTGELFF.

The chain employs TRBV28 and TRBJ2-1; D not resolved. The CDR3 has 16 residues. V gave up 7 bases and J gave up 6 bases, with 22 bases separating them. Germline V lookup: CDR1 MDHEN, CDR2 SYDVKM. This CDR3 reads CASKPLRSISGNEQFF. In nucleotides, the CDR3 is TGTGCCAGCAAACCTTTACGGTCCATAAGTGGCAATGAGCAGTTCTTC.

The J gene is TRBJ1-2, the V gene TRBV5-4; 10 bases map to TRBD1. Germline V gene data show CDR1 as SGHNT and CDR2 as YYREEE (reference sequence). This CDR3 spans 15 amino acids. Trimming removed 4 bases from V and 4 bases from J; junction bases left unmatched: 7. The CDR3 sequence: CASSGGGTGVYGYTF. In DNA form, the CDR3 reads TGTGCCAGCAGCGGGGGGGGGACAGGGGTCTATGGCTACACCTTC.

This clone showed up just a few times. The genes are TRBV7-2 and TRBJ1-2, with a weak D call TRBD1 (5 bases). In germline, CDR1 is SGHTA, CDR2 FQGNSA. Trimming took 3 bases from V and 6 from J, leaving 17 bases between them. The CDR3 contains 15 residues. The chain's CDR3 is CASSFQQGGSNGYTF. The CDR3 nucleotides read TGTGCCAGCAGCTTTCAGCAGGGAGGTAGCAATGGCTACACCTTC.

The gene calls are TRBV7-2 and TRBJ2-2; D might be TRBD2 (6 bases). CDR1 SGHTA and CDR2 FQGNSA come from the germline V gene. Trimming stripped 5 bases from V and 8 bases from J, with 15 bases between. The CDR3 totals 14 residues. CDR3 sequence reads: CASSPLGGKGELFF. CDR3 in DNA: TGTGCCAGCAGCCCCCTAGGAGGGAAAGGGGAGCTGTTTTTT.

The rearrangement links TRBV7-9 to TRBJ1-3; unclear D gene. The CDR3 extends over 14 amino acids. Trimming took off 10 bases at V and 2 bases at J, with 15 bases between the two ends. From germline, CDR1 is SEHNR and CDR2 FQNEAQ (reference sequence). In DNA form, the CDR3 reads TGTGCCACCTTGACAACGGCTGCTGGAAACACCATATATTTT. This translates into CATLTTAAGNTIYF.

V is TRBV5-6 and J is TRBJ2-1; 11 bases match TRBD2. In germline, CDR1 is SGHDT, CDR2 YYEEEE. Trimming at V came to 2 bases and at J to 8 bases, leaving 9 bases not matched to a gene. CDR3 length: 16 residues. In nucleotides, the CDR3 is TGTGCCAGCAGCTTTTCCCTAGCGGGAGGTTTCTATGAGCAGTTCTTC. Protein product: CASSFSLAGGFYEQFF.

The V and J genes are TRBV6-6 and TRBJ1-4; 9 positions match TRBD1. The CDR3 is 15 residues long. The V and J ends lost 6 bases and 7 bases, in that order; junction bases with no gene match: 9. CDR1 is MNHNY, CDR2 SVGAGI, per germline (reference sequence). The CDR3 DNA follows: TGTGCCAGCAGCCCGGGGACAGGGATGGTTGAAAAACTGTTTTTT. Protein product: CASSPGTGMVEKLFF.

The DNA of the CDR3 is TGTGCCAGCATCCCCGCCGGCAGGGTGCAAGGCTACACCTTC. It codes for CASIPAGRVQGYTF. The chain has TRBV6-1 and TRBJ1-2; D possibly corresponds to TRBD1 (5 bases). With 7 bases removed from V and 8 bases from J, the gap between germline ends came to 20 bases. Germline V gene sequence: CDR1 MNHNS, CDR2 SASEGT. This CDR3 spans 14 amino acids.

There are a few counts of this clone. This chain connects TRBV7-3 to TRBJ2-2; 8 positions agree with TRBD2. V lost 5 bases and J lost 0; bases outside the gene matches: 5. Germline V CDR1 and CDR2: SGHTA, FQGTGA. CDR3 length: 16 amino acids. The chain's CDR3 is CASSPLAAANTGELFF. As DNA, the CDR3 is TGTGCCAGCAGCCCACTAGCGGCCGCGAACACCGGGGAGCTGTTTTTT.

CDR3 nucleotide sequence: TGTGCCATCAGTGAGTCTCAGGGGGTAGAGACCCAGTACTTC. Translating it yields CAISESQGVETQYF. The chain has TRBV10-3 and TRBJ2-5, with 7 nucleotides matching TRBD1. The CDR3 covers 14 residues. The junction had 2 bases not matched to a gene; V was cut back by 0 bases and J by 4 bases. Germline V CDR1 and CDR2: ENHRY, SYGVKD.

This clone was counted a single time. The chain couples TRBV7-8 to TRBJ2-3, with 7 positions matching TRBD1. V was pared by 4 bases and J by 0 bases, with 10 bases of the junction left unmatched. Germline V lookup: CDR1 SGHVS, CDR2 FQNEAQ. The CDR3 extends over 17 amino acids. The CDR3 spells CASSSAPGTESTDTQYF. The CDR3, as DNA: TGTGCCAGCAGCTCAGCTCCCGGGACAGAAAGCACAGATACGCAGTATTTT.

This clone was counted between two and nine times. The chain carries TRBV7-9 and TRBJ1-5, with D hard to call. Trimming pared 1 base from V and 4 bases from J, leaving 5 bases between. The CDR3 has 13 residues. CDR1 is SEHNR and CDR2 is FQNEAQ in the germline V gene (reference sequence). CDR3 bases: TGTGCCAGCAGCTTAGGTCGGAATCAGCCCCAGCATTTT. Residues: CASSLGRNQPQHF.

The gene calls are TRBV6-5 and TRBJ1-1; 10 nucleotides match TRBD1. The CDR3 is made up of 16 amino acids. V lost 0 bases, J lost 6 bases, and 7 bases stayed unmatched. The V gene's germline CDR1 is MNHEY and CDR2 SVGAGI. The CDR3 loop reads CASSYSRTGGLAEAFF. The CDR3 bases are TGTGCCAGCAGTTACTCTCGGACAGGGGGGCTGGCTGAAGCTTTCTTT.

This chain joins TRBV19 and TRBJ2-7; maybe TRBD2 (6 bases). V was pared by 5 bases and J by 7 bases, with 18 bases between. In germline, CDR1 is LNHDA, CDR2 SQIVND (reference sequence). CDR3 size: 14 residues. DNA for the CDR3: TGTGCCAGTAGTCCCCCCTGGAGGAGGGGAGAGCAGTACTTC. Translation: CASSPPWRRGEQYF.

This clone was detected only a few times. The chain uses TRBV2 and TRBJ2-7; 11 bases agree with TRBD2. Trimming removed 7 bases from V and 7 bases from J; junction bases left unmatched: 6. There are 13 residues in the CDR3. Germline CDR1 is SNHLY and CDR2 is FYNNEI. CDR3 region: CASNSGRAREQYF. CDR3 DNA sequence: TGTGCCAGCAATAGCGGGAGGGCCCGGGAGCAGTACTTC. Together with reference TRBV2 and TRBJ2-7, the CDR3 gives the full variable domain: EPEVTQTPSHQVTQMGQEVILRCVPISNHLYFYWYRQILGQKVEFLVSFYNNEISEKSEIFDDQFSVERPDGSNFTLKIRSTKLEDSAMYFCASNSGRAREQYFGPGTRLTVT.

This clone was counted a few times. This chain uses TRBV28 with TRBJ2-1; TRBD2 aligns across 9 bases. The J segment lost 2 bases and the V segment lost 4 bases, leaving 3 bases of the junction unmatched. The CDR3 is made up of 15 amino acids. Germline assignment: CDR1 MDHEN and CDR2 SYDVKM. The CDR3 nucleotides are TGTGCCAGCAGTTCGGCGGGGGGGACCTACAATGAGCAGTTCTTC. This codes for CASSSAGGTYNEQFF.